Below, 18 T cell receptor beta chains from the same sample are listed, as sequenced in a study of memory CD4+ T cells and cytomegalovirus serostatus. TCRdb's table, derived via immunoSEQ multiplex PCR, lists solely in-frame clones and lacks some. This repertoire shows 40,000 to 50,000 clones, roughly four fifths found once; its top ten account for 0.9% to 1.5%. The sort gate was single viable CD3+CD4+CD8-CD45RO+ cells for memory CD4+ T cells. Material: memory CD4+ T cells from blood. The receptor source for this set is an adult in good health and CMV-seropositive.

This sequence joins TRBV6-5 and TRBJ1-5; D not resolved. There are 12 residues in the CDR3. The V gene lost 6 bases and the J gene lost 3 bases, with 6 bases spanning the gap. Per germline, CDR1 MNHEY and CDR2 SVGAGI. The CDR3 protein is CASSGPNQPQHF. The CDR3 DNA reads as TGTGCCAGCAGCGGTCCCAATCAGCCCCAGCATTTT.

V is TRBV5-1 and J is TRBJ2-2, with 7 bases fitting TRBD1. The V gene's germline CDR1 is SGHRS and CDR2 YFSETQ. J was trimmed by 9 bases and V by 3 bases; bases with no gene match: 11. The CDR3 covers 15 residues. CDR3 sequence reads: CASSSPTGNGRELFF. CDR3 DNA: TGCGCCAGCAGCTCGCCGACAGGGAATGGCCGGGAGCTGTTTTTT. Full variable domain (rest looked up from reference TRBV5-1 and TRBJ2-2): KAGVTQTPRYLIKTRGQQVTLSCSPISGHRSVSWYQQTPGQGLQFLFEYFSETQRNKGNFPGRFSGRQFSNSRSEMNVSTLELGDSALYLCASSSPTGNGRELFFGEGSRLTVL.

The chain uses TRBV6-1 and TRBJ2-7; the match to TRBD2 covers 12 bases. The CDR3 length is 15 residues. Trimming cost V 7 bases and J 4 bases; bases outside gene matches: 8. Germline lookup yields CDR1 MNHNS and CDR2 SASEGT. CDR3 in DNA: TGTGCCAGCATTTCTAGCGGGGGGGCCGGGTACGAGCAGTACTTC. Translating it yields CASISSGGAGYEQYF.

This clone has a handful of counts. The rearrangement joins TRBV4-3 to TRBJ2-1; the D call may be TRBD1 or TRBD2 (5 bases each). Germline CDR1 LGHNA, CDR2 YSLEER. The CDR3 sequence is 14 residues long. V dropped 4 bases and J dropped 6 bases, with 13 bases sitting between them. CDR3 in DNA: TGCGCCAGCAGCCTGCTTGGGGACGCCAATGAGCAGTTCTTC. Encoded protein: CASSLLGDANEQFF.

CDR3 in DNA: TGCGCCAGCAGCTTGGTGTCAGCCAGTCCTAGCACAGATACGCAGTATTTT. This gives the protein CASSLVSASPSTDTQYF. The chain carries TRBV5-1 and TRBJ2-3; D is undetermined. This CDR3 has 17 amino acids. The germline V gene has CDR1 SGHRS and CDR2 YFSETQ. Trimming shortened V by 0 bases and J by 0 bases, and 14 bases separated the two germline ends.

This chain joins TRBV15 and TRBJ2-7, with D tentatively TRBD1 (6 bases). The germline V and J ends were trimmed by 0 bases and 7 bases, with 13 bases remaining between them. This CDR3 is 14 amino acids long. Germline values: CDR1 LNHNV, CDR2 YYDKDF (reference sequence). The CDR3 nucleotides are TGTGCCACCAGCAGAGATCAGGGGTCGGGGGAGCAGTACTTC. Translating it yields CATSRDQGSGEQYF. Combining the CDR3 with reference TRBV15 and TRBJ2-7 gives the whole variable domain DAMVIQNPRYQVTQFGKPVTLSCSQTLNHNVMYWYQQKSSQAPKLLFHYYDKDFNNEADTPDNFQSRRPNTSFCFLDIRSPGLGDTAMYLCATSRDQGSGEQYFGPGTRLTVT.

V is TRBV5-1 and J is TRBJ2-7; 11 positions agree with TRBD1. The CDR3 covers 14 residues. V lost 4 bases to trimming and J lost 7 bases; unmatched junction nucleotides: 7. From germline, CDR1 is SGHRS and CDR2 YFSETQ. CDR3 in DNA: TGCGCCAGCAGCCTATATGGGACAGGGGGTGAGCAGTACTTC. It is translated as CASSLYGTGGEQYF.

This clone was observed once. The CDR3 DNA sequence: TGTGCCAGCAGCTTGAGCGGGGATCGCACAGATACGCAGTATTTT. It codes for CASSLSGDRTDTQYF. The rearrangement uses TRBV7-2 and TRBJ2-3; 7 nucleotides match TRBD2. CDR1 SGHTA and CDR2 FQGNSA come from the germline V gene. This CDR3 has 15 amino acids. Trimming took 3 bases from V and 1 from J; bases not matched to a gene: 4.

This clone was seen just once. This chain uses TRBV10-3 with TRBJ1-2; D is unresolved. V dropped 6 bases and J dropped 5 bases, with 10 bases sitting between them. This CDR3 has 12 residues. Germline V gene data show CDR1 as ENHRY and CDR2 as SYGVKD. The CDR3 DNA reads TGTGCCATCAGCTCCGGGGATTATGGCTACACCTTC. It is translated as CAISSGDYGYTF.

The chain employs TRBV7-3 and TRBJ2-3, with D perhaps matching TRBD2 (5 bases). Germline loops: CDR1 SGHTA, CDR2 FQGTGA. The V end lost 5 bases, the J end lost 2 bases, and 11 bases lay between the germline ends. The CDR3 length is 14 residues. The CDR3 DNA reads as TGTGCCAGCAGCCCCCGGGGAGACACAGATACGCAGTATTTT. It is translated as CASSPRGDTDTQYF.

This rearrangement joins TRBV4-2 to TRBJ1-1, with TRBD1 matching 7 bases. There are 14 residues in the CDR3. The V and J ends lost 0 bases and 10 bases, in that order; junction bases with no gene match: 8. Germline CDR1 LGHNA, CDR2 YNFKEQ. CDR3 sequence (DNA): TGTGCCAGCAGCCAAGAGAGCAGGGGGTTTTCAGCTTTCTTT. Its protein product is CASSQESRGFSAFF.

V usage is TRBV6-6 and J usage is TRBJ2-1, with TRBD1 matching over 7 bases. The CDR3 runs to 14 residues. CDR1 is MNHNY and CDR2 is SVGAGI in the germline V gene (reference sequence). Trimming cost V 5 bases and J 3 bases; bases outside gene matches: 4. CDR3 sequence reads: CASSKGQNYNEQFF. CDR3 sequence (DNA): TGTGCCAGCAGTAAGGGACAGAACTACAATGAGCAGTTCTTC.

The chain employs TRBV14 and TRBJ1-2; D is unresolved. Germline CDR1 reads SGHDN; CDR2 reads FVKESK. The CDR3 is 14 residues long. V was trimmed by 2 bases and J by 2 bases, leaving 9 bases between them. CDR3 residues: CASSQREFNYGYTF. The CDR3 DNA reads as TGTGCCAGCAGCCAAAGGGAGTTCAACTATGGCTACACCTTC.

This clone was counted a single time. V gene TRBV2 combines with J gene TRBJ2-1, with 10 bases aligning to TRBD2. V lost 4 bases, J lost 8 bases, and 8 bases stayed unmatched. The CDR3 runs to 15 residues. Germline assignment: CDR1 SNHLY and CDR2 FYNNEI. The CDR3 DNA is TGTGCCAGCAGTGGTGGTAGCGGGGGGTTGGATGAGCAGTTCTTC. It specifies CASSGGSGGLDEQFF.

This chain joins TRBV5-1 and TRBJ1-1, with a tentative D call TRBD1 (5 bases). The CDR3 runs to 16 residues. Germline CDR1 reads SGHRS; CDR2 reads YFSETQ. The V end lost 2 bases, the J end lost 0 bases, and 14 bases lay between the germline ends. The CDR3 sequence: CASSLGDGGMNTEAFF. CDR3 DNA sequence: TGCGCCAGCAGCTTAGGGGACGGTGGGATGAACACTGAAGCTTTCTTT.

This clone was seen a single time. The chain uses TRBV28 and TRBJ1-2; 9 bases match TRBD1. Germline CDR1 is MDHEN and CDR2 is SYDVKM. The CDR3 sequence is 14 residues long. The J segment lost 6 bases and the V segment lost 7 bases, leaving 9 bases of the junction unmatched. The CDR3 DNA reads as TGTGCCAGCAAGTCTCCCGACAGGGGGAATGGCTACACCTTC. This codes for CASKSPDRGNGYTF.

The V and J genes are TRBV4-1 and TRBJ1-1, with a weak D call TRBD1 (6 bases). CDR1 MGHRA and CDR2 YSYEKL come from the germline V gene. This CDR3 has 15 residues. The V and J ends lost 3 bases and 1 base respectively, with 12 bases between them. CDR3 in amino acids: CASSQLGQKNTEAFF. In nucleotides, the CDR3 is TGCGCCAGCAGCCAGCTAGGACAGAAGAACACTGAAGCTTTCTTT.

The genes are TRBV5-6 and TRBJ2-7; 10 bases align to TRBD1. The germline CDR1 and CDR2 sequences are SGHDT and YYEEEE. The CDR3 contains 14 residues. The ends lost 0 bases at V and 5 bases at J; junction bases unmatched: 2. This chain's CDR3 is CASSLVGTGDEQYF. The CDR3 nucleotides read TGTGCCAGCAGCTTGGTAGGGACAGGGGACGAGCAGTACTTC. The variable domain in full, with the rest retrieved from reference TRBV5-6 and TRBJ2-7, is DAGVTQSPTHLIKTRGQQVTLRCSPKSGHDTVSWYQQALGQGPQFIFQYYEEEERQRGNFPDRFSGHQFPNYSSELNVNALLLGDSALYLCASSLVGTGDEQYFGPGTRLTVT.